These 25 T cell receptor beta chains were sequenced from one sample in a study of cytomegalovirus exposure and HLA in healthy donors. Assay used: immunoSEQ multiplex PCR; TCRdb lists only in-frame clones, some missing. The sample lists 150,000 to 200,000 clones; 84% were seen once. Sequenced material: PBMCs. These receptors were collected from a young man in good health and CMV-seropositive.

The genes are TRBV9 and TRBJ2-3; 9 bases map to TRBD2. The CDR3 consists of 14 residues. Unmatched junction bases numbered 3, after V lost 5 bases and J lost 2 bases. The germline V gene has CDR1 SGDLS and CDR2 YYNGEE. This CDR3 reads CASRGLAVTDTQYF. The DNA of the CDR3 is TGTGCCAGCAGGGGACTAGCCGTCACAGATACGCAGTATTTT.

The gene calls are TRBV9 and TRBJ2-7; TRBD2 agrees at 9 bases. The trim removed 0 bases at V and 2 bases at J, leaving 3 bases unmatched. The CDR3 covers 15 residues. Germline CDR1 is SGDLS and CDR2 is YYNGEE. CDR3 amino acids: CASSVAVAGAYEQYF. In nucleotides, the CDR3 is TGTGCCAGCAGCGTAGCGGTAGCGGGGGCCTACGAGCAGTACTTC.

The chain couples TRBV9 to TRBJ2-7; TRBD1 matches 9 bases. The junction had 9 bases not matched to a gene; V was cut back by 0 bases and J by 5 bases. The CDR3 extends over 16 amino acids. The V gene's germline CDR1 is SGDLS and CDR2 YYNGEE. CDR3 residues: CASSVEWGDRVDEQYF. Written as DNA, the CDR3 is TGTGCCAGCAGCGTAGAGTGGGGGGACAGGGTCGACGAGCAGTACTTC.

V is TRBV9 and J is TRBJ2-6; tentatively, D is TRBD1 (6 bases). The CDR3 length is 18 residues. Per the germline V gene, CDR1 is SGDLS and CDR2 is YYNGEE. Trimming stripped 0 bases from V and 0 bases from J, with 13 bases between. In DNA, the CDR3 is TGTGCCAGCAGCGTAGGCTACAGGGAATTCTCTGGGGCCAACGTCCTGACTTTC. Amino acids: CASSVGYREFSGANVLTF.

V and J are TRBV29-1 and TRBJ1-1, with D tentatively TRBD1 (6 bases). The V gene lost 5 bases and the J gene lost 2 bases, with 15 bases spanning the gap. The germline V gene encodes CDR1 SQVTM and CDR2 ANQGSEA. The CDR3 is 14 amino acids. DNA for the CDR3: TGCAGCGTTATCCAGGGGATGCAAAACACTGAAGCTTTCTTT. It specifies CSVIQGMQNTEAFF.

The rearrangement links TRBV5-1 to TRBJ2-7, with TRBD2 matching over 8 bases. The germline V gene has CDR1 SGHRS and CDR2 YFSETQ. V dropped 0 bases and J dropped 1; count of bases not matched to a gene: 6. This CDR3 has 16 residues. CDR3 sequence (DNA): TGCGCCAGCAGCTTGGCTGCTAGCGGGTCGTCCTACGAGCAGTACTTC. Translating it yields CASSLAASGSSYEQYF.

V usage is TRBV4-1 and J usage is TRBJ2-7, with 8 bases lining up with TRBD2. The trim removed 5 bases at V and 9 bases at J, leaving 3 bases unmatched. Germline CDR1 is MGHRA and CDR2 is YSYEKL. The CDR3 loop spans 11 amino acids. The CDR3 coding sequence is TGCGCCAGCAGCGGCCGGGAGGGGCAGTACTTC. Amino acids: CASSGREGQYF.

V usage is TRBV27 and J usage is TRBJ1-2; D might be TRBD1 (5 bases). V shed 3 bases and J shed 3 bases, with 8 bases lying between them. Germline V gene sequence: CDR1 MNHEY, CDR2 SMNVEV (reference sequence). This CDR3 spans 13 amino acids. This CDR3 is CASSLGRDYGYTF. CDR3 coding DNA: TGTGCCAGCAGTTTGGGCAGGGACTATGGCTACACCTTC.

The chain couples TRBV6-1 to TRBJ1-2, with a weak D call TRBD1 (6 bases). The CDR3 sequence is 17 residues long. Germline-derived CDR1 and CDR2 are MNHNS and SASEGT. V dropped 4 bases and J dropped 2 bases, with 20 bases sitting between them. Here the CDR3 DNA reads TGTGCCAGCAGTGCGTCGGTTACAGGGATTATGAACTATGGCTACACCTTC. This gives the protein CASSASVTGIMNYGYTF.

CDR3 protein: CASSPLPTYEQYF. In DNA, the CDR3 is TGTGCCAGCAGCCCCCTCCCCACATACGAGCAGTACTTC. The J gene is TRBJ2-7, the V gene TRBV11-1, with D uncertain. V lost 5 bases and J 4 bases, leaving 12 bases between the germline ends. CDR1 and CDR2 (germline): SGHAT, FQDESV (reference sequence). The CDR3 loop spans 13 amino acids.

This chain joins TRBV9 and TRBJ1-1; D possibly corresponds to TRBD1 (6 bases). The CDR3 is made up of 17 amino acids. Per the germline V gene, CDR1 is SGDLS and CDR2 is YYNGEE. The V end was cut by 3 bases, the J end by 3 bases, with 21 bases between. The chain's CDR3 is CASSASQGRWLDTEAFF. The DNA of the CDR3 is TGTGCCAGCAGCGCGTCACAGGGTCGTTGGTTGGACACTGAAGCTTTCTTT.

The chain is built from TRBV7-6 and TRBJ2-7; 7 bases are shared with TRBD1. CDR3 size: 13 residues. V was pared by 0 bases and J by 6 bases, with 2 bases of the junction left unmatched. Germline loops: CDR1 SGHVS, CDR2 FNYEAQ. The CDR3 spells CASSLATGVEQYF. In nucleotides, the CDR3 is TGTGCCAGCAGCTTAGCCACAGGGGTCGAGCAGTACTTC.

The V gene is TRBV7-2, the J gene TRBJ1-1, with 9 nucleotides matching TRBD1. After removal of 5 bases from V and 1 base from J, the junction contained 14 bases not matched to a gene. CDR1 is SGHTA, CDR2 FQGNSA, per germline. This CDR3 is 18 amino acids long. The CDR3 reads CASSLHQTGGASNTEAFF. Here the CDR3 DNA reads TGTGCCAGCAGCCTCCACCAAACAGGGGGCGCCTCGAACACTGAAGCTTTCTTT.

The gene calls are TRBV5-4 and TRBJ1-1, with D perhaps matching TRBD1 (5 bases). This CDR3 is 15 amino acids long. Germline lookup yields CDR1 SGHNT and CDR2 YYREEE (reference sequence). Trimming removed 4 bases from V and 1 base from J, with 14 bases in between. The CDR3 DNA follows: TGTGCCAGCAGCAGGTCGCCGGGGGGGAACACTGAAGCTTTCTTT. Residues: CASSRSPGGNTEAFF. Drawing the rest from reference TRBV5-4 and TRBJ1-1, the complete variable domain is ETGVTQSPTHLIKTRGQQVTLRCSSQSGHNTVSWYQQALGQGPQFIFQYYREEENGRGNFPPRFSGLQFPNYSSELNVNALELDDSALYLCASSRSPGGNTEAFFGQGTRLTVV.

A few counts support this clone. V is TRBV5-1 and J is TRBJ2-7, with a weak D call TRBD2 (6 bases). CDR1 is SGHRS and CDR2 is YFSETQ in the germline V gene. The CDR3 contains 14 residues. Trimming pared 4 bases from V and 2 bases from J, leaving 13 bases between. The CDR3 reads CASSLGLDTYEQYF. CDR3 nucleotides: TGCGCCAGCAGCCTGGGACTCGATACCTACGAGCAGTACTTC.

This chain connects TRBV15 to TRBJ2-5, with 9 bases matching TRBD1. CDR3 length: 17 amino acids. Germline CDR1 reads LNHNV; CDR2 reads YYDKDF (reference sequence). V was pared by 3 bases and J by 7 bases, with 15 bases of the junction left unmatched. This CDR3 reads CATSRGTTGQGVWTQYF. As DNA, the CDR3 is TGTGCCACCAGCAGGGGCACCACGGGACAGGGCGTTTGGACCCAGTACTTC.

This clone was seen only once. The gene calls are TRBV14 and TRBJ2-7; D gene uncertain. V was trimmed by 2 bases and J by 2 bases, leaving 19 bases between them. CDR1 and CDR2 from the germline V gene are SGHDN and FVKESK. This CDR3 spans 17 amino acids. The CDR3 nucleotides read TGTGCCAGCAGCCAATTCGTCTTGGATGCGGCCCCCTACGAGCAGTACTTC. It encodes CASSQFVLDAAPYEQYF. The entire variable domain, with the rest obtained from reference TRBV14 and TRBJ2-7, is as follows: EAGVTQFPSHSVIEKGQTVTLRCDPISGHDNLYWYRRVMGKEIKFLLHFVKESKQDESGMPNNRFLAERTGGTYSTLKVQPAELEDSGVYFCASSQFVLDAAPYEQYFGPGTRLTVT.

V usage is TRBV14 and J usage is TRBJ2-7, with 7 nucleotides matching TRBD1. Germline CDR1 is SGHDN and CDR2 is FVKESK. The CDR3 is 15 residues long. The V segment lost 4 bases and the J segment 2 bases; nucleotides outside the gene matches: 8. The CDR3 DNA is TGTGCCAGCAGCCCCCTCACCGGGACAGCCTACGAGCAGTACTTC. Protein: CASSPLTGTAYEQYF.

The rearrangement uses TRBV29-1 and TRBJ1-5; possible D gene TRBD1, 5 bases. Germline V lookup: CDR1 SQVTM, CDR2 ANQGSEA. V lost 8 bases, J lost 1 base, and 12 bases lay in between. The CDR3 is made up of 13 amino acids. The CDR3 region is CSCREGSNQPQHF. The CDR3, as DNA: TGCAGCTGCAGGGAGGGGAGCAATCAGCCCCAGCATTTT.

The chain couples TRBV27 to TRBJ2-1; TRBD2 aligns across 12 bases. V was clipped by 3 bases and J by 13 bases; unmatched bases: 10. The length of the CDR3 is 15 residues. Germline lookup yields CDR1 MNHEY and CDR2 SMNVEV (reference sequence). This CDR3 is CASSFGLAGGKSQFF. The CDR3 DNA reads TGTGCCAGCAGTTTTGGCCTAGCGGGAGGGAAATCACAGTTCTTC.

The chain couples TRBV27 to TRBJ1-2; D is undetermined. V lost 4 bases and J lost 4, with 13 bases in between. Germline V lookup: CDR1 MNHEY, CDR2 SMNVEV (reference sequence). The CDR3 totals 14 residues. The CDR3 DNA reads TGTGCCAGCAGTTCCCTGGAGCAGCGCTATGGCTACACCTTC. The encoded protein is CASSSLEQRYGYTF.

This chain uses TRBV27 with TRBJ2-3, with TRBD2 identical over 9 bases. Germline V gives CDR1 MNHEY, CDR2 SMNVEV (reference sequence). This CDR3 spans 16 amino acids. The V gene end was trimmed by 6 bases and the J gene end by 6 bases; junction bases not matched to a gene: 13. The CDR3 is CASRIAGDGVIDTQYF. CDR3 bases: TGTGCCAGCAGGATAGCGGGAGATGGGGTTATTGATACGCAGTATTTT.

The chain employs TRBV9 and TRBJ2-7; 11 nucleotides agree with TRBD1. Germline V CDR1 and CDR2: SGDLS, YYNGEE. Trimming removed 10 bases from V and 5 bases from J; junction bases left unmatched: 5. CDR3 length: 12 residues. The DNA for the CDR3 is TGTGCCTCTGGGACAGGGGGGCACGAGCAGTACTTC. It is translated as CASGTGGHEQYF.

The chain is built from TRBV15 and TRBJ2-7; TRBD1 agrees at 9 bases. The CDR3 covers 15 residues. Germline CDR1 LNHNV, CDR2 YYDKDF (reference sequence). The junction had 8 bases not matched to a gene; V was cut back by 2 bases and J by 6 bases. CDR3 nucleotide sequence: TGTGCCACCAGCAGAACCTGGGGACAGGGCGGCGAGCAGTACTTC. Its translation: CATSRTWGQGGEQYF.

V and J are TRBV4-3 and TRBJ2-2; D is uncertain. Looked up from germline, CDR1 is LGHNA and CDR2 is YSLEER. The CDR3 has 17 amino acids. V was shortened by 3 bases and J by 4 bases, with 18 bases between the two germline ends. The CDR3 is CASSQANAPPSTGELFF. The CDR3 nucleotides are TGCGCCAGCAGCCAGGCCAATGCCCCCCCCAGCACCGGGGAGCTGTTTTTT.